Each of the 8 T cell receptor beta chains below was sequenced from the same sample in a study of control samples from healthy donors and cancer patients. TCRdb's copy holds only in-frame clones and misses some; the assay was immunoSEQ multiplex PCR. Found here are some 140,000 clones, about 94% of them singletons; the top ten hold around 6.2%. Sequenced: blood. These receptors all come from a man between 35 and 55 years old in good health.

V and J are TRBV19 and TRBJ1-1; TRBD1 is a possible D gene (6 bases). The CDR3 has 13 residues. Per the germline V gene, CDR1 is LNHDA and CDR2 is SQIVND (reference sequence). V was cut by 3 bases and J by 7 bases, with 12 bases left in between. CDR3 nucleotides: TGTGCCAGTAGTATTATGACAGGTGGTGAAGCTTTCTTT. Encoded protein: CASSIMTGGEAFF.

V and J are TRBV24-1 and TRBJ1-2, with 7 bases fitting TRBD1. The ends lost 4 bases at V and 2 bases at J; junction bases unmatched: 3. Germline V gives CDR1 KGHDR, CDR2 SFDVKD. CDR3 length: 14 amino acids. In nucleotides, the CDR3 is TGTGCCACCAGTGAGTGGGACAGAAACTATGGCTACACCTTC. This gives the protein CATSEWDRNYGYTF.

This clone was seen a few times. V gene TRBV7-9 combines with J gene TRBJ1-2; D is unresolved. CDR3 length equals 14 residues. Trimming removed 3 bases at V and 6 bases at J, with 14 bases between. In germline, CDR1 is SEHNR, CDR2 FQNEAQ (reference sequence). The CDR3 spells CASSLSGSGDGYTF. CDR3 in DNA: TGTGCCAGCAGCTTGTCGGGGTCCGGGGATGGCTACACCTTC. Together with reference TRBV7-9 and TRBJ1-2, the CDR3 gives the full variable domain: DTGVSQNPRHKITKRGQNVTFRCDPISEHNRLYWYRQTLGQGPEFLTYFQNEAQLEKSRLLSDRFSAERPKGSFSTLEIQRTEQGDSAMYLCASSLSGSGDGYTFGSGTRLTVV.

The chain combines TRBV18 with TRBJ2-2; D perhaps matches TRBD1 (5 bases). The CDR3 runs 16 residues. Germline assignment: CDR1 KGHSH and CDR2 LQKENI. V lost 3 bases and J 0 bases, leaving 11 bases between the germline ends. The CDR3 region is CASSPVDSANTGELFF. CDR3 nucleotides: TGTGCCAGCTCACCGGTAGACAGCGCGAACACCGGGGAGCTGTTTTTT.

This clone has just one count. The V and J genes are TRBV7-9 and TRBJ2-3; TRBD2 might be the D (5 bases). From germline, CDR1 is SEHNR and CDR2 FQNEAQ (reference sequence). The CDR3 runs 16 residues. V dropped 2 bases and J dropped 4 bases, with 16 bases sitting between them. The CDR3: CASSLIGEFWADTQYF. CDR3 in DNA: TGTGCCAGCAGCTTAATTGGGGAGTTTTGGGCAGATACGCAGTATTTT.

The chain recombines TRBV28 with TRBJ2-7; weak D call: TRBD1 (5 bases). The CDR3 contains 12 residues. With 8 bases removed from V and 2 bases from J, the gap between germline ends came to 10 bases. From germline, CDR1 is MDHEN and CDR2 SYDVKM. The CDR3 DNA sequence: TGTGCCAGCTTTGACAGACCCTACGAGCAGTACTTC. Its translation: CASFDRPYEQYF. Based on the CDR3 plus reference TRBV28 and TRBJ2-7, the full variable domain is DVKVTQSSRYLVKRTGEKVFLECVQDMDHENMFWYRQDPGLGLRLIYFSYDVKMKEKGDIPEGYSVSREKKERFSLILESASTNQTSMYLCASFDRPYEQYFGPGTRLTVT.

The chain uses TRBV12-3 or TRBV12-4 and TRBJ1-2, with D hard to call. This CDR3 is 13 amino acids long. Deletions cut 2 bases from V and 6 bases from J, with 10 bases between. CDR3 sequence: CASSLSQQNGYTF. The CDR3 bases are TGTGCCAGCAGTTTATCACAGCAGAATGGCTACACCTTC.

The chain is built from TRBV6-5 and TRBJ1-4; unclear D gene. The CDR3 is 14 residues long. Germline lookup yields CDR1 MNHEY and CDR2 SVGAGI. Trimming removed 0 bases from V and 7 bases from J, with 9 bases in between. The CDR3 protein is CASSYSRGGEKLFF. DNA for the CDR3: TGTGCCAGCAGTTACTCCCGGGGAGGTGAAAAACTGTTTTTT.